What follows are 2 T cell receptor beta chains derived from one specimen sequenced in a study of beta chain features in type 1 diabetes. TCRB transcripts that were expressed got sequenced, as all of the isolated RNA had been reverse transcribed. The protocol was immunoSEQ multiplex PCR, while the TCRdb copy is restricted to in-frame clones and leaves out a portion. The sample has 300,000 to 400,000 clones; roughly 8% are singletons. The specimen sequenced was central memory CD4+ T cells from blood. Receptor source: a woman between 18 and 29 years old in good health.

This clone was picked up a small number of times. The chain carries TRBV10-3 and TRBJ2-1, with TRBD2 matching 8 bases. Germline V gene lookup returns CDR1 ENHRY and CDR2 SYGVKD. Losses at the gene ends were 5 bases for V and 1 base for J; bases not matched to a gene: 13. This CDR3 has 18 residues. CDR3 protein: CAISRSRGSGMSYNEQFF. In DNA, the CDR3 is TGTGCCATCAGTCGCTCCAGGGGTAGCGGGATGTCCTACAATGAGCAGTTCTTC.

This clone turned up a few times. The chain uses TRBV6-1 and TRBJ2-1; tentatively, D is TRBD2 (5 bases). The CDR3 is made up of 15 amino acids. With 5 bases removed from V and 0 bases from J, the gap between germline ends came to 11 bases. Germline V gene lookup returns CDR1 MNHNS and CDR2 SASEGT. The chain's CDR3 is CASSLASNSYNEQFF. The CDR3 region has the DNA TGTGCCAGCAGTTTAGCTAGCAACTCCTACAATGAGCAGTTCTTC.